This T cell receptor (beta chain) was sequenced in a study of shared clonotypes between healthy human individuals. In germline, CDR1 is SQVTM, CDR2 ANQGSEA. V lost 3 bases, J lost 3 bases, and 9 bases lay in between. CDR3 length equals 12 residues. All the donors were Caucasian adults who lived in Nashville, Tennessee. Genomic DNA came from about 97 million PBMCs in unsorted samples. It was across several immunoSEQ plates that each subset's genomic DNA was evenly split. TCRdb keeps only in-frame clones here, not all; method: immunoSEQ multiplex PCR. The sample shows about 490,000 clones, about 82% of them seen only once.

The chain links TRBV29-1 to TRBJ2-7, with D possibly called TRBD1 or TRBD2 (5 bases each). Sequencing input: PBMCs. The TCR was taken from a woman aged 40 to 50 in good health. Some clones in this sample may be carry-over from other donors' samples. DNA of the CDR3: TGCAGCGTTGAGGGACCCAACTACGAGCAGTACTTC. It specifies CSVEGPNYEQYF.